A selection of T cell receptor beta chains follows, all from one sample in a study of identical twins. TCRdb redid the calling of the 5' RACE reads with MiXCR, one entry per CDR3 protein. This sample has 300,000 to 350,000 distinct CDR3 sequences, with about 12% found just once. The data also belong to a second study, concerning yellow fever vaccine responses in identical twins.

Specimen: CD8+ T cells sorted from blood. These receptors were obtained from a woman aged 18-29 years in good health. The CDR3 runs from the conserved cysteine through the conserved F or W. Fields, in order: V gene, J gene, CDR3 protein.

v_call: TRBV15; j_call: TRBJ2-1; cdr3_aa: CATEREDGSYNEQFF
v_call: TRBV5-6; j_call: TRBJ1-1; cdr3_aa: CASTRGPGNTEAFF
v_call: TRBV11-2; j_call: TRBJ2-2; cdr3_aa: CASSFPRDSSNTGELFF
v_call: TRBV25-1; j_call: TRBJ1-2; cdr3_aa: CASSEWTGEASYTF
v_call: TRBV28; j_call: TRBJ2-7; cdr3_aa: CASSLSGRGQGYEQYF
v_call: TRBV5-1; j_call: TRBJ2-1; cdr3_aa: CASSLRTTRRSYNEQFF
v_call: TRBV12-3/TRBV12-4; j_call: TRBJ2-1; cdr3_aa: CASSWQPHDEQFF
v_call: TRBV20-1; j_call: TRBJ2-1; cdr3_aa: CSAPTPGLDNNEQFF
v_call: TRBV12-3/TRBV12-4; j_call: TRBJ2-5; cdr3_aa: CACSFKVGRGPTGETQYF
v_call: TRBV19; j_call: TRBJ1-2; cdr3_aa: CASTHPARGYTF
v_call: TRBV28; j_call: TRBJ2-1; cdr3_aa: CASSYRRSSYNEQFF
v_call: TRBV13; j_call: TRBJ2-5; cdr3_aa: CASSLVQWGGKETQYF
v_call: TRBV7-6; j_call: TRBJ2-5; cdr3_aa: CASSLAPPGVRETQYF
v_call: TRBV7-9; j_call: TRBJ2-6; cdr3_aa: CASSLGVDGANVLTF
v_call: TRBV10-3; j_call: TRBJ2-7; cdr3_aa: CATDSVGYDEQYF
v_call: TRBV10-3; j_call: TRBJ2-1; cdr3_aa: CAISGTSGIYEQFF
v_call: TRBV14; j_call: TRBJ1-4; cdr3_aa: CASSRWDRVDEKLFF
v_call: TRBV28; j_call: TRBJ2-1; cdr3_aa: CASSPGQNPQFF
v_call: TRBV14; j_call: TRBJ2-1; cdr3_aa: CASRQGTNEQFF
v_call: TRBV5-1; j_call: TRBJ2-1; cdr3_aa: CASSPTLAGGPYEQFF
v_call: TRBV2; j_call: TRBJ2-3; cdr3_aa: CASNAGVSTDTQYF
v_call: TRBV11-2; j_call: TRBJ1-1; cdr3_aa: CASSLMMGLGTEAFF
v_call: TRBV25-1; j_call: TRBJ1-3; cdr3_aa: CASSEWTGNTIYF
v_call: TRBV4-1; j_call: TRBJ2-1; cdr3_aa: CASSHGTSGGVEQFF
v_call: TRBV4-2; j_call: TRBJ1-6; cdr3_aa: CASSPESESYNSPLHF
v_call: TRBV7-9; j_call: TRBJ2-7; cdr3_aa: CASSLGLTVTYEQYF
v_call: TRBV7-2; j_call: TRBJ2-2; cdr3_aa: CASSLIRPDLNTGELFF
v_call: TRBV11-1; j_call: TRBJ2-1; cdr3_aa: CASSPPGTSGGASYNEQFF
v_call: TRBV7-9; j_call: TRBJ2-4; cdr3_aa: CASSSGQGNLAKNIQYF
v_call: TRBV15; j_call: TRBJ2-5; cdr3_aa: CATSGPSTGEDQYF
v_call: TRBV7-8; j_call: TRBJ2-5; cdr3_aa: CASSLGRALAGGELETQYF
v_call: TRBV6-1; j_call: TRBJ2-1; cdr3_aa: CASSEPRTVDEQFF
v_call: TRBV12-3/TRBV12-4; j_call: TRBJ2-1; cdr3_aa: CASSPMSAEQFF
v_call: TRBV27; j_call: TRBJ2-3; cdr3_aa: CASSLSYGRVADTQYF